The rows below give T cell receptor beta chains drawn from one sample of a study of vaccination and CD4 T cells after COVID-19. What these receptors recognize is not known. TCRdb redid the calling of the PCR reads with MiXCR, one entry per CDR3 protein. The table lists about 4,600 distinct CDR3 sequences, approximately 30% of them singletons. Sequencing input: CD4+ T cells from blood, cultured in vitro. The receptor source for this set is a human donor who had recovered from COVID-19. The CDR3 runs from the conserved cysteine through the conserved F or W. Each record gives: clone size, D gene, J gene, V gene, CDR3 protein, CDR3 DNA. The D gene is left open where the match is weak. Some rows mark clone size as missing; the rest say once, few, many or name a class of expanded clone.

size: NA; D: NA; J: TRBJ2-5; V: TRBV2; CDR3: CASRRLGAGETQYF; DNA: TGTGCCAGCAGGCGACTGGGGGCAGGGGAGACCCAGTACTTC
size: few; D: NA; J: TRBJ1-1; V: TRBV20-1; CDR3: CSASGPNRAEAFF; DNA: TGCAGTGCTAGTGGGCCCAATCGGGCTGAAGCTTTCTTT
size: NA; D: TRBD1; J: TRBJ2-5; V: TRBV2; CDR3: CASSDGQGPGETQYF; DNA: TGTGCCAGCAGTGATGGACAGGGCCCGGGGGAGACCCAGTACTTC
size: few; D: NA; J: TRBJ2-3; V: TRBV20-1; CDR3: CSASLSRTSGDTQYF; DNA: TGCAGTGCTAGTCTGTCCAGGACTTCGGGAGATACGCAGTATTTT
size: NA; D: TRBD1; J: TRBJ1-2; V: TRBV28; CDR3: CASNRPGQLYGCTF; DNA: TGTGCCAGCAATAGACCGGGACAGCTCTATGGCTGCACCTTC
size: NA; D: NA; J: TRBJ1-1; V: TRBV20-1; CDR3: CSAGGANTEAFF; DNA: TGCAGTGCTGGGGGGGCGAACACTGAAGCTTTCTTT
size: NA; D: NA; J: TRBJ2-1; V: TRBV10-3; CDR3: CAIRDGERYNEQFF; DNA: TGTGCCATCAGGGACGGAGAAAGATACAATGAGCAGTTCTTC
size: few; D: TRBD1; J: TRBJ1-1; V: TRBV19; CDR3: CASRSGQGAGQAFF; DNA: TGTGCCAGTAGATCGGGACAGGGGGCTGGACAAGCTTTCTTT
size: NA; D: NA; J: TRBJ2-7; V: TRBV2; CDR3: CASSVSQINYEQYF; DNA: TGTGCCAGCAGTGTGTCTCAGATTAACTACGAGCAGTACTTC
size: few; D: NA; J: TRBJ1-1; V: TRBV7-2; CDR3: CASSLAWGNTEAFF; DNA: TGTGCCAGCAGCTTAGCCTGGGGGAACACTGAAGCTTTCTTT
size: NA; D: NA; J: TRBJ1-5; V: TRBV6-2/TRBV6-3; CDR3: CASRAGDIGFNQPQHF; DNA: TGTGCCAGCAGAGCCGGGGACATCGGATTCAATCAGCCCCAGCATTTT
size: few; D: NA; J: TRBJ2-7; V: TRBV21-1; CDR3: CASSKEGTPSYEQYF; DNA: TGTGCCAGCAGCAAAGAAGGGACCCCCTCCTACGAGCAGTACTTC
size: few; D: NA; J: TRBJ1-5; V: TRBV19; CDR3: CASSPQGPPQHF; DNA: TGTGCCAGTAGTCCACAGGGCCCGCCCCAGCATTTT
size: few; D: NA; J: TRBJ2-7; V: TRBV10-3; CDR3: CAISDTYEQYF; DNA: TGTGCCATCAGTGACACCTACGAGCAGTACTTC
size: few; D: NA; J: TRBJ2-7; V: TRBV11-1; CDR3: CASSPQLEYEQYF; DNA: TGTGCCAGCAGCCCCCAACTCGAGTACGAGCAGTACTTC
size: NA; D: TRBD2; J: TRBJ2-2; V: TRBV9; CDR3: CASSATGTSGRTGELFF; DNA: TGTGCCAGCAGCGCAACCGGGACTAGCGGGAGGACCGGGGAGCTGTTTTTT
size: few; D: NA; J: TRBJ1-1; V: TRBV7-7; CDR3: CASSLARIRDTEAFF; DNA: TGTGCTAGCAGCTTAGCGCGCATACGAGACACTGAAGCTTTCTTT
size: few; D: TRBD2; J: TRBJ2-7; V: TRBV6-1; CDR3: CASSEWGGPTYEQYF; DNA: TGTGCCAGCAGTGAATGGGGGGGTCCGACCTACGAGCAGTACTTC
size: few; D: NA; J: TRBJ1-5; V: TRBV6-1; CDR3: CASRRVGQGRDQPQHF; DNA: TGTGCCAGCAGGCGAGTAGGGCAGGGGCGTGATCAGCCCCAGCATTTT
size: few; D: NA; J: TRBJ1-1; V: TRBV7-9; CDR3: CASTKSGGGNTEAFF; DNA: TGTGCCAGCACCAAAAGCGGAGGGGGGAACACTGAAGCTTTCTTT
size: NA; D: NA; J: TRBJ2-2; V: TRBV7-9; CDR3: CASSPSLQGRSGELFF; DNA: TGTGCCAGCAGCCCCTCCCTTCAGGGACGGTCCGGGGAGCTGTTTTTT
size: NA; D: NA; J: TRBJ2-2; V: TRBV20-1; CDR3: CSARPWGSGKTGELFF; DNA: TGCAGTGCTAGACCCTGGGGTAGCGGAAAAACCGGGGAGCTGTTTTTT
size: NA; D: TRBD1; J: TRBJ2-7; V: TRBV20-1; CDR3: CSARSLTGAVDEQYF; DNA: TGCAGTGCTAGATCTCTGACAGGGGCGGTCGACGAGCAGTACTTC
size: NA; D: TRBD1; J: TRBJ1-2; V: TRBV12-3/TRBV12-4; CDR3: CASSSWDRGSPNYGYTF; DNA: TGTGCCAGCAGCAGTTGGGACAGGGGGTCCCCTAACTATGGCTACACCTTC